The rows below give T cell receptor beta chains drawn from one sample of a study of lymphopenia after photon versus proton radiotherapy. Produced via immunoSEQ multiplex PCR; TCRdb's table is partial and in-frame only. The table includes 11,000 to 15,000 clones, 70% to 85% detected once. The source material was peripheral blood, sampled from a patient treated with photon-based radiotherapy. The receptors shown here come from a man aged 50 to 59 with gastric cancer. Both conserved end residues are trimmed from each CDR3. Each record gives: V gene, J gene, D gene, CDR3 protein. The D gene is left open where the match is weak.

TRBV5-1	TRBJ1-1	NA	ASSPQGRAAEAF
TRBV18	TRBJ1-1	NA	ASSLTQYTEAF
TRBV5-6	TRBJ1-1	NA	ASSYEGRSMEAF
TRBV7-6	TRBJ2-7	NA	ASSLTTGYEQY
TRBV7-8	TRBJ2-7	NA	ASSLESESSYEQY
TRBV5-1	TRBJ1-6	TRBD1	ASSLPVPGQVNSPLH
TRBV6-1	TRBJ2-3	TRBD2	ASTGGGTGTQY
TRBV30	TRBJ2-4	NA	AWTRGTGYIQY
TRBV6-1	TRBJ1-1	NA	ASTFRGGTEAF
TRBV10-2	TRBJ1-2	NA	ASTESVGLGYT
TRBV19	TRBJ1-2	NA	ASSMTGSPHYGYT
TRBV21-1	TRBJ2-7	NA	ASSKQGAFSYEQY
TRBV4-3	TRBJ2-1	TRBD1	ASSPRTGGDPQF
TRBV19	TRBJ2-2	NA	ASTPLGIGELF
TRBV27	TRBJ1-2	NA	ASSLVPVGPNYGYT
TRBV9	TRBJ2-5	TRBD2	ASSVALIGSGEDETQY
TRBV18	TRBJ1-1	TRBD1	ASSETGGAAEAF
TRBV7-2	TRBJ1-3	NA	ASSFGTWGAGNAIY
TRBV29-1	TRBJ1-5	NA	SVVTGPYQPQH
TRBV10-2	TRBJ1-2	TRBD1	ASSPGQVYGYT
TRBV14	TRBJ1-5	NA	ASSPEGYNQPQH
TRBV30	TRBJ1-6	TRBD1	AWTGGYNSPLH
TRBV10-3	TRBJ1-4	NA	AIGVNEKLF
TRBV6-6	TRBJ1-6	NA	ASLKAYNSPLH
TRBV19	TRBJ2-6	NA	ASSWTAAGANVLT
TRBV9	TRBJ2-2	NA	ASSVDLVGNTGELF
TRBV6-4	TRBJ1-6	NA	ASSDQGGSPLH
TRBV7-2	TRBJ2-1	NA	ASSLNSYNEQF
TRBV6-1	TRBJ2-1	NA	ASSESREVFNEQF
TRBV6-4	TRBJ2-3	NA	ASRPQPGVSTDTQY
TRBV2	TRBJ2-7	NA	ASSLTGTYTYEQY
TRBV10-2	TRBJ2-3	NA	ASFPGRSSTDTQY
TRBV6-5	TRBJ1-2	NA	ASSYRDNYGYT
TRBV27	TRBJ1-1	NA	ASRKQRNTEAF
TRBV19	TRBJ2-2	TRBD1	ASSVTGESTGELF
TRBV10-3	TRBJ2-2	NA	AISPPGQENTGELF
TRBV11-3	TRBJ2-5	TRBD1	ASSPGQGMEETQY
TRBV2	TRBJ1-3	NA	ASSVRGVRNTIY
TRBV27	TRBJ2-3	TRBD1	ASSRDRGTDTQY
TRBV6-5	TRBJ1-6	NA	ASSYVKDSPLH
TRBV30	TRBJ1-5	NA	AWSVQLGDQPQH
TRBV5-1	TRBJ1-1	NA	ASSLALHPEAF
TRBV21-1	TRBJ2-1	NA	ASSGVLAGGNNEQF
TRBV4-3	TRBJ2-3	NA	ASSQVPTDTQY
TRBV2	TRBJ2-7	TRBD2	ASSVTSGGGAYEQY
TRBV14	TRBJ1-2	NA	ASSHRDRGYT
TRBV4-3	TRBJ2-2	NA	ASSQDLRRVAGELF
TRBV6-1	TRBJ2-1	TRBD1	ASSGDRAGEQF
TRBV12-5	TRBJ2-1	TRBD2	ASGSPGGRKNEQF
TRBV5-6	TRBJ1-3	TRBD1	ASSIGQGIILSGNTIY
TRBV6-1	TRBJ1-5	NA	ATRQVLYSNQPQH
TRBV5-1	TRBJ2-3	NA	ASSLAGYTDTQY
TRBV11-3	TRBJ2-2	TRBD1	ASSLTPTGAGELF
TRBV6-1	TRBJ1-5	NA	ASSIQRQPQH
TRBV12-5	TRBJ2-3	NA	ASAFTPDGGLSTDTQY
TRBV19	TRBJ2-4	TRBD2	ASSAGTSGGAAPSKNIQY
TRBV19	TRBJ2-4	TRBD1	ATDRDDIQY
TRBV13	TRBJ1-2	NA	ASSLGQGYT